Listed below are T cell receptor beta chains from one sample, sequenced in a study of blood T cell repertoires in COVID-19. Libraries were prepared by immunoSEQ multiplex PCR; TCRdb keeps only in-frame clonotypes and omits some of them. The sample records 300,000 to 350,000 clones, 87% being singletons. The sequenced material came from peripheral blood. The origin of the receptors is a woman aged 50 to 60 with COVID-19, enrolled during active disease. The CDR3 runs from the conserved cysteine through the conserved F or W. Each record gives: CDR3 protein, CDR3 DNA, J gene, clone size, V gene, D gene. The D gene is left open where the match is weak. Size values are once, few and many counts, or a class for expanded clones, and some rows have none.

CASSTPGNSYNSPLHF,TGTGCCAGTAGTACCCCAGGGAACTCCTATAATTCACCCCTCCACTTT,TRBJ1-6,.,TRBV19,.
CASRKDRGISYTF,TGTGCCAGCAGGAAGGACAGGGGAATCAGCTACACCTTC,TRBJ1-2,.,TRBV6-4,TRBD1
CASSEGTYYNEQFF,TGTGCCAGCAGCGAAGGGACTTACTACAATGAGCAGTTCTTC,TRBJ2-1,.,TRBV9,.
CASSLLGPDKPQHF,TGTGCCAGCAGTTTATTGGGCCCTGATAAGCCCCAGCATTTT,TRBJ1-5,.,TRBV27,.
CASRLEGLNEKLFF,TGTGCCAGCAGGCTAGAGGGTCTAAATGAAAAACTGTTTTTT,TRBJ1-4,.,TRBV6-5,.
CATSDRTGNQVRSTDTQYF,TGTGCCACCAGTGATAGGACAGGGAACCAGGTGAGATCCACAGATACGCAGTATTTT,TRBJ2-3,.,TRBV24-1,TRBD1
CASSLGTSGPNEQFF,TGCGCCAGCAGCTTAGGGACTAGCGGACCCAATGAGCAGTTCTTC,TRBJ2-1,.,TRBV5-1,TRBD2
CASSFRRQSSYNEQFF,TGTGCCAGCAGCTTCCGCCGACAGAGCTCCTACAATGAGCAGTTCTTC,TRBJ2-1,.,TRBV5-5,.
CSVTGTWGDTQYF,TGCAGCGTGACCGGGACTTGGGGAGATACGCAGTATTTT,TRBJ2-3,.,TRBV29-1,.
CASSLFGRDQPQHF,TGTGCCAGCAGCTTATTTGGCAGGGATCAGCCCCAGCATTTT,TRBJ1-5,.,TRBV7-2,.
CASRDGTATSTDTQYF,TGTGCCAGCAGAGACGGGACAGCCACTAGCACAGATACGCAGTATTTT,TRBJ2-3,.,TRBV27,TRBD1
CAWKARQTANYGYTF,TGTGCCTGGAAAGCGAGACAGACCGCTAACTATGGCTACACCTTC,TRBJ1-2,.,TRBV30,.
CATGDRSNYEQYF,TGTGCCACCGGGGACAGGAGCAACTACGAGCAGTACTTC,TRBJ2-7,.,TRBV24-1,TRBD1
CASSPYLADRVRNNQPQHF,TGTGCCAGTAGTCCATACCTCGCGGACAGGGTTAGGAACAATCAGCCCCAGCATTTT,TRBJ1-5,.,TRBV19,TRBD1
CAWKRGAANYGYTF,TGTGCCTGGAAACGGGGGGCGGCTAACTATGGCTACACCTTC,TRBJ1-2,.,TRBV30,.
CASGPGQVDTEAFF,TGTGCCAGCGGGCCGGGACAGGTTGACACTGAAGCTTTCTTT,TRBJ1-1,.,TRBV2,TRBD1
CAWSRVGDGYTF,TGTGCCTGGAGTCGGGTAGGGGATGGCTACACCTTC,TRBJ1-2,.,TRBV30,.
CASSTPLEQYF,TGTGCCAGTAGTACCCCCTTAGAGCAGTACTTC,TRBJ2-7,.,TRBV19,.
CACSRNTVRSGYTF,TGTGCCTGCTCCCGGAACACAGTGCGTTCGGGCTACACCTTC,TRBJ1-2,.,TRBV30,.
CASSQDLGSNQPQHF,TGTGCCAGCAGCCAAGATCTAGGTAGCAATCAGCCCCAGCATTTT,TRBJ1-5,few,TRBV3-1/TRBV3-2,.